Shown below are 19 T cell receptor beta chains from a single sample sequenced in a study of cytomegalovirus exposure and HLA in healthy donors. TCRdb's table, derived via immunoSEQ multiplex PCR, lists solely in-frame clones and lacks some. The sample includes about 200,000 clones, around four fifths seen only once; the top ten take 4.5% to 6%. Sequenced material: PBMCs. All receptors come from a woman aged 18-29 years in good health and CMV-seronegative.

DNA for the CDR3: TGTGCCAGCAGACTTCGGACAGAGGCCGGGGAGCTGTTTTTT. Translating gives CASRLRTEAGELFF. J is TRBJ2-2 and V is TRBV6-1; possible D gene TRBD1, 6 bases. With 6 bases removed from V and 6 bases from J, the gap between germline ends came to 14 bases. The CDR3 runs 14 residues. CDR1 is MNHNS, CDR2 SASEGT, per germline.

The chain couples TRBV4-1 to TRBJ2-1, with 7 bases matching TRBD2. CDR1 and CDR2 (germline): MGHRA, YSYEKL. The CDR3 is made up of 17 amino acids. Trimming took 0 bases from V and 0 from J; bases not matched to a gene: 5. This CDR3 is CASSQDLAGDSYNEQFF. CDR3 in DNA: TGCGCCAGCAGCCAAGATCTGGCGGGAGACTCCTACAATGAGCAGTTCTTC.

The count of this clone is one. The V and J genes are TRBV5-5 and TRBJ1-2; 7 nucleotides line up with TRBD1. The CDR3 loop spans 15 amino acids. Germline lookup yields CDR1 SGHKS and CDR2 YYEKEE (reference sequence). J lost 2 bases, V lost 3 bases, and 7 bases had no gene match. CDR3 residues: CASSSLDRLNYGYTF. The CDR3, as DNA: TGTGCCAGCAGCTCGCTGGACAGGTTAAACTATGGCTACACCTTC.

The chain carries TRBV7-9 and TRBJ1-6; no clear D. The CDR3 sequence is 14 residues long. Trimming pared 5 bases from V and 6 bases from J, leaving 11 bases between. Germline CDR1 reads SEHNR; CDR2 reads FQNEAQ (reference sequence). The CDR3 sequence is CASSPGGINSPLHF. DNA of the CDR3: TGTGCCAGCAGCCCCGGAGGTATTAATTCACCCCTCCACTTT.

This sequence joins TRBV5-1 and TRBJ2-2, with a tentative D call TRBD1 (6 bases). Trimming took off 3 bases at V and 7 bases at J, with 10 bases between the two ends. The germline CDR1 and CDR2 sequences are SGHRS and YFSETQ. The CDR3 spans 13 residues. For the CDR3, the DNA is TGCGCCAGCAGCTCCTGGACAGACGGGGAGCTGTTTTTT. Translated, it gives CASSSWTDGELFF.

This rearrangement joins TRBV23-1 to TRBJ1-2; 9 nucleotides align to TRBD1. TRBV23-1 is treated as an ORF (open reading frame) with a function not yet certain. V was clipped by 4 bases and J by 4 bases; unmatched bases: 10. The CDR3 totals 16 residues. The CDR3 DNA reads as TGCGCCAGCAGTCTGGGACAGGGCAGGTCTAGCTATGGCTACACCTTC. As protein: CASSLGQGRSSYGYTF.

The rearrangement joins TRBV5-1 to TRBJ2-5; the D call may be TRBD1 or TRBD2 (5 bases each). The CDR3 runs 13 residues. Between the trimmed V and J ends, which lost 3 bases and 3 bases, there was a span of 9 bases. The germline V gene encodes CDR1 SGHRS and CDR2 YFSETQ. The CDR3 nucleotides read TGCGCCAGCAGCTCGGGACCCGAAGAGACCCAGTACTTC. It yields the protein CASSSGPEETQYF.

The gene calls are TRBV27 and TRBJ2-1, with 8 bases matching TRBD1. This CDR3 comprises 15 residues. Germline-derived CDR1 and CDR2 are MNHEY and SMNVEV (reference sequence). V dropped 1 base and J dropped 2; count of bases not matched to a gene: 1. CDR3 sequence reads: CASSLYRGAYNEQFF. The CDR3 nucleotides read TGTGCCAGCAGTTTATACAGGGGGGCCTACAATGAGCAGTTCTTC.

Only a few counts were recorded for this clone. The chain carries TRBV27 and TRBJ1-1; 8 positions match TRBD1. Trimming took 7 bases from V and 6 from J; bases not matched to a gene: 7. Germline V gene lookup returns CDR1 MNHEY and CDR2 SMNVEV (reference sequence). The CDR3 is 13 amino acids. The DNA of the CDR3 is TGTGCCAGCAATCCACAGGGGGGGGCTGAAGCTTTCTTT. It is translated as CASNPQGGAEAFF.

This sequence joins TRBV6-6 and TRBJ2-1; D not resolved. Trimming cost V 2 bases and J 2 bases, with 13 bases left between them. The CDR3 has 16 amino acids. In germline, CDR1 is MNHNY, CDR2 SVGAGI (reference sequence). This CDR3 reads CASSYRRQEPYNEQFF. In DNA, the CDR3 is TGTGCCAGCAGTTACCGGCGGCAGGAGCCCTACAATGAGCAGTTCTTC.

The chain joins TRBV6-1 to TRBJ2-1; D remains ambiguous. This CDR3 has 13 amino acids. Germline V gene sequence: CDR1 MNHNS, CDR2 SASEGT. V dropped 2 bases and J dropped 5 bases, with 7 bases sitting between them. CDR3: CASSEQIDNEQFF. The CDR3 DNA reads TGTGCCAGCAGTGAACAGATCGACAATGAGCAGTTCTTC.

The chain combines TRBV30 with TRBJ1-3; D is uncertain. The length of the CDR3 is 13 residues. Germline CDR1 and CDR2: GTSNPN and SVGIG (reference sequence). V shed 3 bases and J shed 0 bases, with 6 bases lying between them. CDR3 residues: CAWSKDSGNTIYF. CDR3 DNA sequence: TGTGCCTGGAGCAAAGACTCTGGAAACACCATATATTTT.

V usage is TRBV27 and J usage is TRBJ2-3; D possibly corresponds to TRBD2 (6 bases). This CDR3 comprises 14 residues. Trimming removed 3 bases at V and 6 bases at J, with 13 bases between. The germline gives CDR1 MNHEY, CDR2 SMNVEV (reference sequence). The chain's CDR3 is CASSLTSPGDTQYF. The CDR3 DNA reads TGTGCCAGCAGTTTGACTAGTCCCGGGGATACGCAGTATTTT.

The chain links TRBV4-1 to TRBJ1-2; 9 positions match TRBD1. This CDR3 contains 16 residues. Germline CDR1 and CDR2: MGHRA and YSYEKL. Trimming cost V 2 bases and J 1 base; bases outside gene matches: 5. In DNA, the CDR3 is TGCGCCAGCAGCCAACCCAACAGGGGGCGTAACTATGGCTACACCTTC. This translates into CASSQPNRGRNYGYTF.

The chain couples TRBV11-2 to TRBJ2-5; 13 bases line up with TRBD2. Germline assignment: CDR1 SGHAT and CDR2 FQNNGV. After removal of 6 bases from V and 2 bases from J, the junction contained 3 bases not matched to a gene. This CDR3 region has 15 residues. The CDR3 DNA sequence: TGTGCCAGCAGGGGACTAGCGGGGAGTCAAGAGACCCAGTACTTC. It encodes CASRGLAGSQETQYF.

This rearrangement joins TRBV2 to TRBJ1-5, with a tentative D call TRBD1 (5 bases). Germline V CDR1 and CDR2: SNHLY, FYNNEI. V lost 6 bases to trimming and J lost 7 bases, with 16 bases between them. This CDR3 spans 14 amino acids. Here the CDR3 reads CASSRAPRDQPQHF. The CDR3, as DNA: TGTGCCAGCAGCCGGGCACCCCGGGACCAGCCCCAGCATTTT.

The chain uses TRBV5-1 and TRBJ1-4, with TRBD1 as a possible D gene (6 bases). Germline lookup yields CDR1 SGHRS and CDR2 YFSETQ. CDR3 length: 14 amino acids. V lost 1 base and J 7 bases, leaving 11 bases between the germline ends. The CDR3 DNA sequence: TGCGCCAGCAGCTTGCAGGCAGGGGCTGAAAAACTGTTTTTT. The encoded protein is CASSLQAGAEKLFF. Combining the CDR3 with reference TRBV5-1 and TRBJ1-4 gives the whole variable domain KAGVTQTPRYLIKTRGQQVTLSCSPISGHRSVSWYQQTPGQGLQFLFEYFSETQRNKGNFPGRFSGRQFSNSRSEMNVSTLELGDSALYLCASSLQAGAEKLFFGSGTQLSVL.

In its sample, this clone ranks as medium-sized (0.01 to 0.1%). Additional DNA sequences in this sample encode the identical CDR3. The J gene is TRBJ2-3, the V gene TRBV30; D gene unclear. The germline gives CDR1 GTSNPN, CDR2 SVGIG (reference sequence). Between the trimmed V and J ends, which lost 2 bases and 3 bases, there was a span of 9 bases. The CDR3 is 13 residues long. CDR3 bases: TGTGCCTGGAGTCGTCCGGAAACAGATACGCAGTATTTT. This encodes CAWSRPETDTQYF.

This clone was picked up a small number of times. CDR3 nucleotide sequence: TGTGCCAGCAGTTTATCTTCCGGGACCCATGGCTACACCTTC. As protein: CASSLSSGTHGYTF. This chain connects TRBV27 to TRBJ1-2; weak D call: TRBD1 (5 bases). The CDR3 totals 14 residues. Germline values: CDR1 MNHEY, CDR2 SMNVEV (reference sequence). V was pared by 0 bases and J by 6 bases, with 11 bases between.